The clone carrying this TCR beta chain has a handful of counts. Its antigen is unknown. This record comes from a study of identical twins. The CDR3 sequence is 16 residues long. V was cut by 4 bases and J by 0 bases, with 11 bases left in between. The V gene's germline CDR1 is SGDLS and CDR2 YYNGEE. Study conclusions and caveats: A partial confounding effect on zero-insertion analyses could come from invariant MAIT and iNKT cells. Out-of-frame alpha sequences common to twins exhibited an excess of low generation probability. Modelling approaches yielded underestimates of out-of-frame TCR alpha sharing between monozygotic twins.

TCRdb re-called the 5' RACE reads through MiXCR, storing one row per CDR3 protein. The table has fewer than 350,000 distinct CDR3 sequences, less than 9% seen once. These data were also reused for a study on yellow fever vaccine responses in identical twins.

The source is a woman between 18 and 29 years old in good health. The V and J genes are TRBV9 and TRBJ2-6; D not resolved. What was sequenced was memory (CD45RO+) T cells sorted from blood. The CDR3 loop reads CASSPQLGSGANVLTF. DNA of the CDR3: TGTGCCAGCAGCCCACAGTTAGGCTCTGGGGCCAACGTCCTGACTTTC.